One sample yielded the 22 T cell receptor beta chains listed below, sequenced in a study of T cell responses to AZD1222 COVID-19 vaccine (dated by TCRdb to the early 2020s). Libraries were prepared through the immunoSEQ multiplex PCR assay. TCRdb took this table from immuneACCESS and kept in-frame rearrangements with V and J called. Such tables lack part of the clones; where checked against another copy, unresolved V genes explain under half of the gap, and the rest is unexplained. A total of approximately 130,000 clones appear in this sample, just under 95% of them only once. The ten largest clonotypes hold 0.85% to 1.2% of the sample. In light of the paper, this sample's time point label describes: about 28 days (+/-7) after the second vaccine dose. Material: peripheral blood, obtained 28 days after the second AZD1222 dose. The origin of the receptors is an adult who received the AZD1222 COVID-19 vaccine.

This clone was picked up one time. The chain combines TRBV6-2 or TRBV6-3 with TRBJ2-7; 8 positions agree with TRBD1. With V trimmed by 0 bases and J by 0 bases, 4 bases remained unmatched. The CDR3 has 16 residues. CDR1 is MNHEY, CDR2 SVGEGT, per germline. The chain's CDR3 is CASSYSIGQGSYEQYF. The CDR3 nucleotides are TGTGCCAGCAGTTACTCGATTGGACAGGGCTCCTACGAGCAGTACTTC.

This clone was picked up one time. The chain has TRBV5-4 and TRBJ1-1; weak D call: TRBD1 (6 bases). This CDR3 contains 13 residues. The V end lost 4 bases, the J end lost 3 bases, and 10 bases lay between the germline ends. Germline loops: CDR1 SGHNT, CDR2 YYREEE (reference sequence). The CDR3 nucleotides read TGTGCCAGCAGCCTTGACAGGTACACTGAAGCTTTCTTT. The encoded protein is CASSLDRYTEAFF.

The CDR3 protein is CASSELALYSNQPQHF. For the CDR3, the DNA is TGTGCCAGCAGTGAACTGGCACTCTATAGCAATCAGCCCCAGCATTTT. This chain links TRBV6-1 with TRBJ1-5; D is uncertain. The CDR3 covers 16 residues. CDR1 MNHNS and CDR2 SASEGT come from the germline V gene. With 2 bases removed from V and 0 bases from J, the gap between germline ends came to 11 bases.

This clone was seen once. This rearrangement joins TRBV27 to TRBJ1-2; D is ambiguous. There are 15 residues in the CDR3. V lost 4 bases to trimming and J lost 4 bases, with 16 bases between them. The germline V gene has CDR1 MNHEY and CDR2 SMNVEV (reference sequence). The CDR3 DNA sequence: TGTGCCAGCAGTTCCTCGGGATTTTCTCCCTATGGCTACACCTTC. This sequence encodes CASSSSGFSPYGYTF.

This chain connects TRBV29-1 to TRBJ2-5, with D maybe TRBD1 (7 bases). Trimming took 4 bases from V and 5 from J, leaving 14 bases between them. The V gene's germline CDR1 is SQVTM and CDR2 ANQGSEA. This CDR3 spans 13 amino acids. The CDR3 DNA sequence: TGCAGCGTTGTGGAGGGGGCGGGTGAGACCCAGTACTTC. Encoded protein: CSVVEGAGETQYF.

J is TRBJ2-5 and V is TRBV25-1; D remains unclear. Matching the DNA end better, TRBJ2-7 makes the J call doubtful. The CDR3 loop spans 11 amino acids. Germline-derived CDR1 and CDR2 are MGHDK and SYGVNS. In DNA, the CDR3 is TGTGCCAGCAGTGAACAGTACGAGCAGTACTTC. Its translation: CASSEQYEQYF.

V gene TRBV28 combines with J gene TRBJ2-7, with 10 bases fitting TRBD2. The V segment lost 3 bases and the J segment 4 bases; nucleotides outside the gene matches: 6. Germline V lookup: CDR1 MDHEN, CDR2 SYDVKM. The CDR3 is made up of 15 amino acids. The CDR3 DNA follows: TGTGCCAGCAGTTTGATGGCTAGCGGGAGTTACGAGCAGTACTTC. The encoded protein is CASSLMASGSYEQYF.

The rearrangement joins TRBV27 to TRBJ2-7; TRBD1 might be the D (5 bases). CDR3 length: 12 amino acids. CDR1 and CDR2 (germline): MNHEY, SMNVEV (reference sequence). The ends were cut back, 6 bases at V and 3 bases at J, with 9 bases in the middle. This CDR3 is CASRDTLYEQYF. CDR3 nucleotide sequence: TGTGCCAGCAGGGACACCCTCTACGAGCAGTACTTC.

V and J are TRBV7-8 and TRBJ2-2; 10 bases align to TRBD2. CDR1 is SGHVS and CDR2 is FQNEAQ in the germline V gene. Germline trimming cut 0 bases from V and 1 base from J; bases unmatched to any gene: 2. The CDR3 loop spans 17 amino acids. The CDR3 DNA reads TGTGCCAGCAGCTTAGCCTCTAGCGGGGGGAACACCGGGGAGCTGTTTTTT. Its protein product is CASSLASSGGNTGELFF.

In this sample, this clone turned up once. The chain is built from TRBV14 and TRBJ2-5; 10 positions match TRBD2. CDR3 length equals 13 residues. Germline assignment: CDR1 SGHDN and CDR2 FVKESK. With V trimmed by 4 bases and J by 5 bases, 1 base remained unmatched. CDR3 coding DNA: TGTGCCAGCAGCCGGGGACTAGCGGAGACCCAGTACTTC. It translates to CASSRGLAETQYF.

This chain connects TRBV7-6 to TRBJ2-7; D possibly corresponds to TRBD1 (6 bases). The CDR3 contains 15 residues. Per germline, CDR1 SGHVS and CDR2 FNYEAQ. The V and J ends lost 4 bases and 1 base respectively, with 14 bases between them. Here the CDR3 reads CASSSQQGRSYEQYF. The CDR3 coding sequence is TGTGCCAGCAGCTCACAACAGGGACGATCCTACGAGCAGTACTTC.

The V gene is TRBV9, the J gene TRBJ1-3, with a possible D match to TRBD1 (6 bases). The germline V gene encodes CDR1 SGDLS and CDR2 YYNGEE. This CDR3 spans 15 amino acids. The V end lost 4 bases, the J end lost 4 bases, and 15 bases lay between the germline ends. The CDR3 sequence is CASSPLPDRGNTIYF. DNA for the CDR3: TGTGCCAGCAGCCCTCTCCCGGACAGAGGAAACACCATATATTTT.

V gene TRBV9 combines with J gene TRBJ2-2; 9 bases agree with TRBD1. Trimming removed 4 bases from V and 6 bases from J; junction bases left unmatched: 7. Germline loops: CDR1 SGDLS, CDR2 YYNGEE. This CDR3 is built from 15 residues. CDR3 sequence reads: CASSPGQGRSGELFF. CDR3 sequence (DNA): TGTGCCAGCAGCCCAGGACAGGGGAGGTCCGGGGAGCTGTTTTTT.

CDR3 amino acids: CASRRGGSSYEQYF. The CDR3 region has the DNA TGTGCCTCCCGGCGGGGGGGCAGCTCCTACGAGCAGTACTTC. The rearrangement uses TRBV7-2 and TRBJ2-7, with 9 bases aligning to TRBD2. The length of the CDR3 is 14 residues. V was pared by 11 bases and J by 0 bases, with 8 bases of the junction left unmatched. Per the germline V gene, CDR1 is SGHTA and CDR2 is FQGNSA.

The gene calls are TRBV3-1 (or the pseudogene TRBV3-2) and TRBJ2-7; possible D gene TRBD1, 7 bases. Per germline, CDR1 LGHDT and CDR2 YNNKEL (reference sequence). V gave up 1 base and J gave up 0 bases, with 16 bases separating them. CDR3 length: 17 amino acids. CDR3 coding DNA: TGTGCCAGCAGCCAAGGCCAGGGGGGTAAAAGCTCCTACGAGCAGTACTTC. Translation gives CASSQGQGGKSSYEQYF.

This chain connects TRBV19 to TRBJ2-5; tentatively, D is TRBD1 or TRBD2 (5 bases each). This CDR3 has 12 amino acids. Trimming left V 4 bases short and J 3 bases short, with 6 bases between. Germline values: CDR1 LNHDA, CDR2 SQIVND (reference sequence). CDR3: CASSRGKETQYF. In DNA form, the CDR3 reads TGTGCCAGTAGTAGGGGGAAAGAGACCCAGTACTTC.

This clone was found once. J is TRBJ2-1 and V is TRBV4-3, with TRBD2 as a possible D gene (7 bases). Trimming took 0 bases from V and 3 from J, leaving 12 bases between them. The CDR3 has 16 residues. The germline V gene has CDR1 LGHNA and CDR2 YSLEER. CDR3 sequence: CASSQEGRGLYNEQFF. CDR3 nucleotide sequence: TGCGCCAGCAGCCAAGAAGGGCGGGGGCTCTACAATGAGCAGTTCTTC.

This chain uses TRBV19 with TRBJ1-6; D is undetermined. From germline, CDR1 is LNHDA and CDR2 SQIVND (reference sequence). V was clipped by 6 bases and J by 3 bases, with 6 bases between them. The CDR3 contains 13 residues. The CDR3 loop is CASSPVYNSPLHF. The CDR3 nucleotides are TGTGCCAGTAGCCCCGTCTATAATTCACCCCTCCACTTT.

The V call is TRBV3-1 (or the pseudogene TRBV3-2), the J call TRBJ2-1, with 7 positions matching TRBD1. This CDR3 is built from 14 residues. V lost 1 base and J lost 9; bases outside the gene matches: 6. The germline V gene encodes CDR1 LGHDT and CDR2 YNNKEL (reference sequence). The CDR3 DNA follows: TGTGCCAGCAGCCAAGGAAACTCAGGGGGTGAGCAGTTCTTC. Amino acid sequence: CASSQGNSGGEQFF.

Here the CDR3 reads CASSSNLYGYTF. The CDR3 bases are TGTGCCAGCAGCTCGAACCTATATGGCTACACCTTC. The rearrangement uses TRBV5-5 and TRBJ1-2; no clear D gene. The CDR3 has 12 residues. Trimming removed 3 bases from V and 5 bases from J, with 8 bases in between. Germline loops: CDR1 SGHKS, CDR2 YYEKEE (reference sequence).

The chain recombines TRBV19 with TRBJ1-5; a possible D gene is TRBD1 (5 bases). Germline V gives CDR1 LNHDA, CDR2 SQIVND (reference sequence). V dropped 2 bases and J dropped 2 bases, with 10 bases sitting between them. The CDR3 is 15 amino acids. CDR3 nucleotides: TGTGCCAGTAGTATAAACCCACAGGGCAATCAGCCCCAGCATTTT. It specifies CASSINPQGNQPQHF.

The chain employs TRBV7-9 and TRBJ2-5; 7 positions agree with TRBD1. CDR1 is SEHNR and CDR2 is FQNEAQ in the germline V gene (reference sequence). The CDR3 is made up of 13 amino acids. The ends lost 5 bases at V and 2 bases at J; junction bases unmatched: 2. This CDR3 reads CASSIRGQETQYF. CDR3 DNA: TGTGCCAGCAGCATCAGGGGGCAAGAGACCCAGTACTTC.